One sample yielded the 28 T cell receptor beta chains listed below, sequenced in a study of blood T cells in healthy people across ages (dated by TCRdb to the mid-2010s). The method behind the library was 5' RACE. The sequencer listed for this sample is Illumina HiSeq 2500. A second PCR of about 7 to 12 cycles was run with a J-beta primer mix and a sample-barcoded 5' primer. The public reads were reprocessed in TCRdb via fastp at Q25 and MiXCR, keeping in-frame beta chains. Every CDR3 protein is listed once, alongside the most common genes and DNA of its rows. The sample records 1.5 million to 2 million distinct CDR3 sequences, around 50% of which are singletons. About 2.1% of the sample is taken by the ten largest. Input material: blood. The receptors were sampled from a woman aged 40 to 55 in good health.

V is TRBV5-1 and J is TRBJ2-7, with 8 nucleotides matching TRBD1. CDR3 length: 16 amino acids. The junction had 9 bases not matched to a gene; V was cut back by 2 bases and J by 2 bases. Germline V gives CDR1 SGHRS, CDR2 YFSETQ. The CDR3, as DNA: TGCGCCAGCAGCTTTTCACCGGGACAGGTACCCTACGAGCAGTACTTC. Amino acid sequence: CASSFSPGQVPYEQYF.

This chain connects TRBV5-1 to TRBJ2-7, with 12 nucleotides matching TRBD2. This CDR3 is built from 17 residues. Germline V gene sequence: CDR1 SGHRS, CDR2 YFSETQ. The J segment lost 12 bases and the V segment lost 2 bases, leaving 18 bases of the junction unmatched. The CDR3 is CASSFVTGLAGSYARYF. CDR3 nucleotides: TGCGCCAGCAGCTTCGTGACTGGACTAGCGGGGTCCTACGCGCGGTACTTC.

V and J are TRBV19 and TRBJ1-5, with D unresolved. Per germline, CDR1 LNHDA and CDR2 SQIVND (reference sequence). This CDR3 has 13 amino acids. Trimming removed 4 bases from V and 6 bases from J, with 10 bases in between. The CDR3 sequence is CASSSREFQPQHF. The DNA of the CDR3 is TGTGCCAGTAGTAGCCGGGAGTTTCAGCCCCAGCATTTT.

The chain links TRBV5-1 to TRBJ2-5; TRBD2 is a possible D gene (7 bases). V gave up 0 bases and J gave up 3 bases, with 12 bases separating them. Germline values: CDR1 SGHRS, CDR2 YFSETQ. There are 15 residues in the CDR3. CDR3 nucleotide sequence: TGCGCCAGCAGCTTGGCAGGGGCGGGAGAAGAGACCCAGTACTTC. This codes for CASSLAGAGEETQYF.

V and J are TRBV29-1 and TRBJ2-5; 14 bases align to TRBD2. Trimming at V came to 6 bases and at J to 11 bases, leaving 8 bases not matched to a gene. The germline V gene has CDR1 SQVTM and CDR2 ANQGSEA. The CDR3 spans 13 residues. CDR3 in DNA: TGCAGCGTAAGGGGACTAGCGGGAGAGGAGCAGTACTTC. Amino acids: CSVRGLAGEEQYF.

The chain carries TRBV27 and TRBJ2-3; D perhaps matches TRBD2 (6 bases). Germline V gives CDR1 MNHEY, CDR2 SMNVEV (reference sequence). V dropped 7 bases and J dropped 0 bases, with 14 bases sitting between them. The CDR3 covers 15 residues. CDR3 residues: CASNEGRGSTDTQYF. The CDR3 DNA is TGTGCCAGCAACGAGGGGCGGGGAAGCACAGATACGCAGTATTTT.

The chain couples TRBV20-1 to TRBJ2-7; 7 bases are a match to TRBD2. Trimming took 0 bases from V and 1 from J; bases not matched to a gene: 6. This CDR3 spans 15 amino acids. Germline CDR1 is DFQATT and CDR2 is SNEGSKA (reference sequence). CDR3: CSARDRNGGSYEQYF. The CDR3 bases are TGCAGTGCTAGAGATCGTAACGGGGGGTCCTACGAGCAGTACTTC.

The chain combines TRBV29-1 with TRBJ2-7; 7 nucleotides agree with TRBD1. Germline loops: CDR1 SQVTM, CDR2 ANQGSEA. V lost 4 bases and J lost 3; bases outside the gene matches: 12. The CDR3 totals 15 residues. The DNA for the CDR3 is TGCAGCGTTGTCGGACCGGGACAGAGTTACTACGAGCAGTACTTC. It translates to CSVVGPGQSYYEQYF.

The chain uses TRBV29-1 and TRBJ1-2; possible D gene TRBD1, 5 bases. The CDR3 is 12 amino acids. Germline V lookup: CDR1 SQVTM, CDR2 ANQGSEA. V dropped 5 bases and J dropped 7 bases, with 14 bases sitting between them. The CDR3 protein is CSVSEGIGGYTF. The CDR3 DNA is TGCAGCGTTAGTGAGGGGATTGGTGGCTACACCTTC.

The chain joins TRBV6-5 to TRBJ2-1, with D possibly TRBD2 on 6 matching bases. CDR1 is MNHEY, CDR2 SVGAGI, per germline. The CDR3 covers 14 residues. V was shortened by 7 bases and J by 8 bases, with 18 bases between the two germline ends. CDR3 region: CASNPGLPFDEQFF. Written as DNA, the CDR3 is TGTGCCAGCAACCCGGGACTGCCGTTCGATGAGCAGTTCTTC.

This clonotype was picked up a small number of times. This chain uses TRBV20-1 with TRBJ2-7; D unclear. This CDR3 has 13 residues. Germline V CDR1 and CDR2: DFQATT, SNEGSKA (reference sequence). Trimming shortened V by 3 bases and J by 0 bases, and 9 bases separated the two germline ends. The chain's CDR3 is CSARPAASYEQYF. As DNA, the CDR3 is TGCAGTGCTAGGCCCGCGGCCTCCTACGAGCAGTACTTC.

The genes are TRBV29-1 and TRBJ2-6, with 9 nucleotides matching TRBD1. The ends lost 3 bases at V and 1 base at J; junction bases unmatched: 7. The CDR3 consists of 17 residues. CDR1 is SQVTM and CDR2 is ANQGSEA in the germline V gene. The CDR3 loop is CSVEAWDRESGANVLTF. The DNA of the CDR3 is TGCAGCGTTGAGGCCTGGGACAGGGAATCTGGGGCCAACGTCCTGACTTTC.

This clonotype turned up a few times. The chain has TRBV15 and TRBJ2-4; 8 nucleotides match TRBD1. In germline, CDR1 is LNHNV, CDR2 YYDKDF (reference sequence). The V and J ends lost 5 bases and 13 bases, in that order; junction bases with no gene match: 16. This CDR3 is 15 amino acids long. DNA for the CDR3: TGTGCCACCAGCGATCTTAGGACAGGGCAGGTCTGGCAGTACTTC. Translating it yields CATSDLRTGQVWQYF. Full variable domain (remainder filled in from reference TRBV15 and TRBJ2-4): DAMVIQNPRYQVTQFGKPVTLSCSQTLNHNVMYWYQQKSSQAPKLLFHYYDKDFNNEADTPDNFQSRRPNTSFCFLDIRSPGLGDTAMYLCATSDLRTGQVWQYFGAGTRLSVL.

This chain's CDR3 is CASSLLQGAMDTQYF. For the CDR3, the DNA is TGTGCCAGCAGCTTGTTGCAGGGGGCGATGGATACGCAGTATTTT. J is TRBJ2-3 and V is TRBV5-6, with 8 bases matching TRBD1. The length of the CDR3 is 15 residues. Germline V gives CDR1 SGHDT, CDR2 YYEEEE. The J segment lost 6 bases and the V segment lost 1 base, leaving 7 bases of the junction unmatched.

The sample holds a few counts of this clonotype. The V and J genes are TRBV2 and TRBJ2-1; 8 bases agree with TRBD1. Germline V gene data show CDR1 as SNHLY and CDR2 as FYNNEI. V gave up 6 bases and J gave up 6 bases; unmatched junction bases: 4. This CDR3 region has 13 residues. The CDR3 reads CASRRTGLNEQFF. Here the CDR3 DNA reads TGTGCCAGCAGGCGGACAGGGCTCAATGAGCAGTTCTTC. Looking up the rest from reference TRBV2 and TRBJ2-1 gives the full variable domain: EPEVTQTPSHQVTQMGQEVILRCVPISNHLYFYWYRQILGQKVEFLVSFYNNEISEKSEIFDDQFSVERPDGSNFTLKIRSTKLEDSAMYFCASRRTGLNEQFFGPGTRLTVL.

The CDR3, as DNA: TGTGCCAGCAGCTTAGGGGCCCCGGACCACGGCGAGCAGTACTTC. Encoded protein: CASSLGAPDHGEQYF. The chain combines TRBV7-9 with TRBJ2-7; D uncertain. There are 15 residues in the CDR3. Germline CDR1 is SEHNR and CDR2 is FQNEAQ (reference sequence). Trimming removed 1 base from V and 6 bases from J, with 16 bases in between.

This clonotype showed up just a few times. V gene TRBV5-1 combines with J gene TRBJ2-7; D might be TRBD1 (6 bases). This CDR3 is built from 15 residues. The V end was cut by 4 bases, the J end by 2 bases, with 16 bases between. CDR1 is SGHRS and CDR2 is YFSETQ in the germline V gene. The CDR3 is CASSPSTGQPYEQYF. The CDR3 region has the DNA TGCGCCAGCAGCCCATCCACGGGACAACCCTACGAGCAGTACTTC.

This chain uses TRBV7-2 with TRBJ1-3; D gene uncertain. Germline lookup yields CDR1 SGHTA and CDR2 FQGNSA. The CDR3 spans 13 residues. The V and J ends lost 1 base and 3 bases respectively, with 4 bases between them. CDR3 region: CASSLGHGNTIYF. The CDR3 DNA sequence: TGTGCCAGCAGCTTAGGACATGGAAACACCATATATTTT.

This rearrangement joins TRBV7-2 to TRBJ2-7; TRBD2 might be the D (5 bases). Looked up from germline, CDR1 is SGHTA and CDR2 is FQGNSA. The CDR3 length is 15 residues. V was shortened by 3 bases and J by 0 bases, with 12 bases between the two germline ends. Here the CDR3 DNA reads TGTGCCAGCAGCTTTCCCTCGGGGTTCTCCTACGAGCAGTACTTC. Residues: CASSFPSGFSYEQYF.

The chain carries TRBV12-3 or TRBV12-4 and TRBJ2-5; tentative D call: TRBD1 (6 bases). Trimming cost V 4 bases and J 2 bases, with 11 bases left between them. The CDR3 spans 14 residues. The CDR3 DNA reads TGTGCCAGCAGTTCAGGGGTGACACAAGAGACCCAGTACTTC. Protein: CASSSGVTQETQYF.

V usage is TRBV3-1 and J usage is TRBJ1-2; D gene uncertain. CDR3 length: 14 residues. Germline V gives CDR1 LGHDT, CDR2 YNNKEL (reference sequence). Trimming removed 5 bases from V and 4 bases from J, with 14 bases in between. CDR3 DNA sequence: TGTGCCAGCAGCGGGCCCCGGGGAGGCTATGGCTACACCTTC. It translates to CASSGPRGGYGYTF.

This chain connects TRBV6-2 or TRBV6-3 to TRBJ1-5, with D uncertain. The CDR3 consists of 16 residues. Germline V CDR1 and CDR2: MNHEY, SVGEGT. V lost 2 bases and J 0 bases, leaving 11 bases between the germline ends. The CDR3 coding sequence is TGTGCCAGCAGTTACCAAGGACGGGATAGCAATCAGCCCCAGCATTTT. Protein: CASSYQGRDSNQPQHF.

The CDR3 is CASIEGGARTEAFF. CDR3 coding DNA: TGTGCCAGCATCGAAGGGGGCGCAAGAACTGAAGCTTTCTTT. The gene calls are TRBV6-5 and TRBJ1-1; TRBD1 matches 7 bases. Germline CDR1 MNHEY, CDR2 SVGAGI. J lost 5 bases, V lost 7 bases, and 10 bases had no gene match. The CDR3 is made up of 14 amino acids.

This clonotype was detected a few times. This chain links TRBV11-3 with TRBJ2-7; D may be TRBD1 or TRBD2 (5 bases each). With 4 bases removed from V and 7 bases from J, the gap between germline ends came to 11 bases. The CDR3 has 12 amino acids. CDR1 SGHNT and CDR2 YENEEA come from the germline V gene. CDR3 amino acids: CASSSRDGEQYF. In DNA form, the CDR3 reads TGTGCCAGCAGCTCCCGGGACGGGGAGCAGTACTTC.

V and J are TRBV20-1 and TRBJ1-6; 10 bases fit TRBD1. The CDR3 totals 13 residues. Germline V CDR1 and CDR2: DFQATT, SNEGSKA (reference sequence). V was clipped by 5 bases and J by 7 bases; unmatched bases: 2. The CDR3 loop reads CSAGQGGNSPLHF. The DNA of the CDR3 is TGCAGTGCTGGACAGGGGGGAAATTCACCCCTCCACTTT.

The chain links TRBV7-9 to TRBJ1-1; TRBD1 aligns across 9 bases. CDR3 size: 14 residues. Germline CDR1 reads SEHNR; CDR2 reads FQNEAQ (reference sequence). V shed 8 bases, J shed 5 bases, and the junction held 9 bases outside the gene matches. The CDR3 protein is CASGRDRDRTEAFF. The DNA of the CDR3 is TGTGCCAGCGGGCGGGACAGGGATCGTACTGAAGCTTTCTTT.

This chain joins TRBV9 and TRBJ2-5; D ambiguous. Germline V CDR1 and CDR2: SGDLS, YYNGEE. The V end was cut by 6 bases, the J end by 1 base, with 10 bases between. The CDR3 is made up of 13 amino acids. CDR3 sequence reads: CASTPGSQETQYF. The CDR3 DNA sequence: TGTGCCAGCACCCCCGGCAGCCAAGAGACCCAGTACTTC. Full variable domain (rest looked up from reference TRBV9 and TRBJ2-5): DSGVTQTPKHLITATGQRVTLRCSPRSGDLSVYWYQQSLDQGLQFLIQYYNGEERAKGNILERFSAQQFPDLHSELNLSSLELGDSALYFCASTPGSQETQYFGPGTRLLVL.

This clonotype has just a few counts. CDR3 sequence reads: CASSWPRSYSGDTYEQYF. The CDR3 DNA reads TGTGCCAGCAGCTGGCCGCGCTCCTATTCGGGTGACACCTACGAGCAGTACTTC. The chain combines TRBV5-6 with TRBJ2-7; D gene unclear. Germline assignment: CDR1 SGHDT and CDR2 YYEEEE. CDR3 length: 18 residues. V shed 3 bases and J shed 2 bases, with 24 bases lying between them. Using reference TRBV5-6 and TRBJ2-7 for the parts outside the CDR3, the full variable domain is DAGVTQSPTHLIKTRGQQVTLRCSPKSGHDTVSWYQQALGQGPQFIFQYYEEEERQRGNFPDRFSGHQFPNYSSELNVNALLLGDSALYLCASSWPRSYSGDTYEQYFGPGTRLTVT.